Sequencing of this TCR beta chain was carried out in a study of T-cell memory formation after mild COVID-19. V lost 5 bases, J lost 7 bases, and 9 bases lay in between. Germline V CDR1 and CDR2: SGHKS, YYEKEE (reference sequence). This CDR3 is built from 12 residues. This clonotype showed up many times. TCRdb processed the 5' RACE reads anew with MiXCR; each CDR3 protein has one entry. The sample holds over 45,000 distinct CDR3 sequences, around a quarter seen once. J is TRBJ2-2 and V is TRBV5-5, with TRBD2 as a possible D gene (6 bases). This TCR derives from a man between 18 and 35 years old who had mild COVID-19 (a few samples of this study predate the infection). Cell type and time point are not known. Sequenced: PBMCs or a T cell subset sorted from them (not recorded which). In nucleotides, the CDR3 is TGTGCCAGCAGTCTGGGGGGCGGGGAGCTGTTTTTT. Amino acids: CASSLGGGELFF.